This T cell receptor (beta chain) was captured in a study of cytomegalovirus exposure and HLA in healthy donors. The study ran its PCR with 60 Vbeta and 13 Jbeta primers. The table came from immunoSEQ multiplex PCR; TCRdb's copy has only in-frame clones and leaves some out. The sample has 150,000 to 180,000 clones; about four fifths are singletons. A remark on this clone: Its antigen is not identified.

The V end lost 6 bases, the J end lost 4 bases, and 15 bases lay between the germline ends. This CDR3 is built from 14 residues. Per germline, CDR1 MNHEY and CDR2 SVGAGI. Findings and limits, study-wide: Earlier analysis looked at TCR beta V segments, and most were productive about 90% or about 30% of the time.

Material for sequencing was PBMCs. This clonotype was obtained from a man younger than 35 in good health and CMV-seronegative. J is TRBJ1-2 and V is TRBV6-5; no reliable D call. The CDR3 DNA follows: TGTGCCAGCAGCCCATTAGCCGGTTCCTATGGCTACACCTTC. Its protein product is CASSPLAGSYGYTF.